The 8 T cell receptor beta chains below all came from one sample that was sequenced in a study of shared clonotypes between healthy human individuals. Assay used: immunoSEQ multiplex PCR; TCRdb lists only in-frame clones, some missing. The profile shows about 2.5 million clones, 85% to 95% of them singletons. Sequenced material: naive CD4+ T cells from PBMCs. This sample's subset: CD45RA+ positively selected. The receptors shown here come from a man between 18 and 35 years old in good health. Some clones in this sample may be carry-over from other donors' samples.

This clone was detected only once. The chain carries TRBV6-1 and TRBJ2-5; 11 bases are shared with TRBD1. Trimming took 7 bases from V and 5 from J; bases not matched to a gene: 3. The CDR3 is 13 amino acids. CDR1 MNHNS and CDR2 SASEGT come from the germline V gene. CDR3 residues: CASTRDRGETQYF. CDR3 nucleotides: TGTGCCAGCACCCGGGACAGGGGGGAGACCCAGTACTTC.

The V and J genes are TRBV27 and TRBJ2-1; 9 nucleotides match TRBD2. V lost 2 bases and J lost 5; bases outside the gene matches: 7. The CDR3 covers 16 residues. Germline V gives CDR1 MNHEY, CDR2 SMNVEV (reference sequence). CDR3 amino acids: CASSLPGGGGDNEQFF. CDR3 nucleotides: TGTGCCAGCAGTTTACCCGGCGGCGGGGGGGACAATGAGCAGTTCTTC.

The chain is built from TRBV5-1 and TRBJ1-5, with D unresolved. With 0 bases removed from V and 7 bases from J, the gap between germline ends came to 14 bases. This CDR3 spans 15 amino acids. In germline, CDR1 is SGHRS, CDR2 YFSETQ. CDR3 nucleotide sequence: TGCGCCAGCAGCTTGGAGCCAAGCCCACAACAGCCCCAGCATTTT. Protein sequence: CASSLEPSPQQPQHF.

This chain uses TRBV5-1 with TRBJ2-5, with a weak D call TRBD2 (5 bases). Looked up from germline, CDR1 is SGHRS and CDR2 is YFSETQ. This CDR3 has 15 amino acids. Deletions cut 7 bases from V and 5 bases from J, with 21 bases between. CDR3 protein: CASRGQVVVGETQYF. The CDR3 coding sequence is TGCGCCAGCCGAGGGCAGGTCGTGGTTGGGGAGACCCAGTACTTC.

This chain joins TRBV5-6 and TRBJ1-3; D gene unclear. Germline CDR1 reads SGHDT; CDR2 reads YYEEEE. This CDR3 is 14 amino acids long. Deletions cut 0 bases from V and 3 bases from J, with 7 bases between. In nucleotides, the CDR3 is TGTGCCAGCAGCTTGGAGGGCCGTGGAAACACCATATATTTT. It is translated as CASSLEGRGNTIYF.

The CDR3 bases are TGTGCCAGCGGGGGGGACTGGGGAGAGACCCAGTACTTC. This gives the protein CASGGDWGETQYF. The chain employs TRBV2 and TRBJ2-5; the match to TRBD2 covers 7 bases. The CDR3 loop spans 13 amino acids. Germline V lookup: CDR1 SNHLY, CDR2 FYNNEI. Trimming at V came to 8 bases and at J to 4 bases, leaving 7 bases not matched to a gene.

The chain combines TRBV18 with TRBJ2-1, with 9 bases identical to TRBD1. From germline, CDR1 is KGHSH and CDR2 LQKENI. This CDR3 has 15 amino acids. Trimming at V came to 5 bases and at J to 6 bases, leaving 8 bases not matched to a gene. The CDR3 DNA sequence: TGTGCCAGCTCAGGGGGACAGGGTCTCGGCAATGAGCAGTTCTTC. Translating it yields CASSGGQGLGNEQFF.

This clone showed up just once. The CDR3 spells CASSLSGLLRFF. DNA for the CDR3: TGCGCCAGCAGCCTCTCAGGCCTTCTGCGTTTCTTT. The chain couples TRBV4-1 to TRBJ1-1; no definite D call. CDR1 is MGHRA, CDR2 YSYEKL, per germline. The CDR3 length is 12 residues. V was shortened by 4 bases and J by 13 bases, with 16 bases between the two germline ends.